This T cell receptor beta chain was obtained from a study of cytomegalovirus exposure and HLA in healthy donors. The germline V and J ends were trimmed by 0 bases and 4 bases, with 9 bases remaining between them. Germline V gene data show CDR1 as KGHSH and CDR2 as LQKENI. This CDR3 is 15 amino acids long. PCR employed 60 Vbeta and 13 Jbeta primers. Some clones are missing from TCRdb's copy, which holds only in-frame ones; the method was immunoSEQ multiplex PCR. The sample records fewer than 200,000 clones, more than 60% being singletons. The sample consisted of PBMCs. The sequence was obtained from a human donor in good health. This chain connects TRBV18 to TRBJ2-2, with TRBD2 as a possible D gene (5 bases). As DNA, the CDR3 is TGTGCCAGCTCACCACCGGCGGGTCCCACCGGGGAGCTGTTTTTT. Translation: CASSPPAGPTGELFF.